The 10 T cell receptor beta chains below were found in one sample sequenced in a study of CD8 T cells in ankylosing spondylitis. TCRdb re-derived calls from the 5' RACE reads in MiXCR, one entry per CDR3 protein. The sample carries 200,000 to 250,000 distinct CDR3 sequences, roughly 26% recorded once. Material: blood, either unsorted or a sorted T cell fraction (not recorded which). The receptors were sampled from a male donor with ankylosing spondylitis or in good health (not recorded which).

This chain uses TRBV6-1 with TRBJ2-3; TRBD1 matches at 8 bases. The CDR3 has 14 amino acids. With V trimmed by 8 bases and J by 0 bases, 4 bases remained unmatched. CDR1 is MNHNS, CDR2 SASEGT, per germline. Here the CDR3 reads CASGRDRSTDTQYF. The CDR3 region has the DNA TGTGCCAGCGGCCGGGACAGGAGCACAGATACGCAGTATTTT.

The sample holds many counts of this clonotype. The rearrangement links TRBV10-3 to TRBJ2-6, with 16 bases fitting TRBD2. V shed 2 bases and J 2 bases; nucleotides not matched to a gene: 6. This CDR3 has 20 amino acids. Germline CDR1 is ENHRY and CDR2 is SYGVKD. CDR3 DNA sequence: TGTGCCATCAGTGAGACGCCGGGACTAGCGGGAGGGGCTGGGGCCAACGTCCTGACTTTC. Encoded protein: CAISETPGLAGGAGANVLTF.

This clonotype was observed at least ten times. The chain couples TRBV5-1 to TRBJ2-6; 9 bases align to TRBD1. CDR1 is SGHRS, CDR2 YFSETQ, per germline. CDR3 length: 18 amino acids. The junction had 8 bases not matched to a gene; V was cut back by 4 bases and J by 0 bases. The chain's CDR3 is CASSPGQGTSSGANVLTF. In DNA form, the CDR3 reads TGCGCCAGCAGCCCAGGACAGGGGACAAGCTCTGGGGCCAACGTCCTGACTTTC.

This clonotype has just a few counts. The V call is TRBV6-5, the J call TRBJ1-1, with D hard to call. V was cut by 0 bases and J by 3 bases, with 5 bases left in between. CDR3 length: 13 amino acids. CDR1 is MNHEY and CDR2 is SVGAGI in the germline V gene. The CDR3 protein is CASSYSSYTEAFF. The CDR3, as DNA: TGTGCCAGCAGTTACTCGTCCTACACTGAAGCTTTCTTT.

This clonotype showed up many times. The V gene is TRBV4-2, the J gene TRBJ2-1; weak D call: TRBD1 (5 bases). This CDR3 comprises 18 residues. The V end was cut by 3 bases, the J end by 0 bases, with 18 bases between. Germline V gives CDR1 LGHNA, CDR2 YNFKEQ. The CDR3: CASSQNTQGLASYNEQFF. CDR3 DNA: TGTGCCAGCAGCCAGAATACTCAGGGTCTCGCCTCCTACAATGAGCAGTTCTTC.

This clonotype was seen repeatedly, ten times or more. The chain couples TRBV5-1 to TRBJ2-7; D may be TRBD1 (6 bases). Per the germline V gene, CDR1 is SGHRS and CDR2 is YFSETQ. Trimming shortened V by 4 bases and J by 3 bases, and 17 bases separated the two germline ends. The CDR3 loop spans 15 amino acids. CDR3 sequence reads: CASSPAQGFGYEQYF. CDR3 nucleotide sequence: TGCGCCAGCAGCCCGGCTCAGGGGTTCGGCTACGAGCAGTACTTC.

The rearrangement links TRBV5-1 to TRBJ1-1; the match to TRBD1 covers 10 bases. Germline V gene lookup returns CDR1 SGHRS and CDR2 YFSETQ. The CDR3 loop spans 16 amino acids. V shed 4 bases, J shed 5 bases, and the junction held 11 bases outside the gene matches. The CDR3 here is CASSPERTGGLTEAFF. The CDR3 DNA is TGCGCCAGCAGCCCTGAACGGACAGGGGGTCTAACTGAAGCTTTCTTT.

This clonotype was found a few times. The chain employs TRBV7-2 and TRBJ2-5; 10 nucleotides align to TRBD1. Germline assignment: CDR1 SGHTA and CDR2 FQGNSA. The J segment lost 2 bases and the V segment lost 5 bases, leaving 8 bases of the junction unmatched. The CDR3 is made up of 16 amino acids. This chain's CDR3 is CASSAMGQGRQETQYF. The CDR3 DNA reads TGTGCCAGCAGCGCCATGGGACAGGGGAGGCAAGAGACCCAGTACTTC. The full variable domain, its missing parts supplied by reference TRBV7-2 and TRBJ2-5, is GAGVSQSPSNKVTEKGKDVELRCDPISGHTALYWYRQSLGQGLEFLIYFQGNSAPDKSGLPSDRFSAERTGGSVSTLTIQRTQQEDSAVYLCASSAMGQGRQETQYFGPGTRLLVL.

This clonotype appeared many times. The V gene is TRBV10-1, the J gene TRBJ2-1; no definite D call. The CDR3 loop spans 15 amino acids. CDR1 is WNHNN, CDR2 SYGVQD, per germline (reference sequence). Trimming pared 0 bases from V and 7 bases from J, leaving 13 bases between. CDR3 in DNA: TGCGCCAGCAGTGAGTCGATAACGGGTAGGAATGAGCAGTTCTTC. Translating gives CASSESITGRNEQFF.

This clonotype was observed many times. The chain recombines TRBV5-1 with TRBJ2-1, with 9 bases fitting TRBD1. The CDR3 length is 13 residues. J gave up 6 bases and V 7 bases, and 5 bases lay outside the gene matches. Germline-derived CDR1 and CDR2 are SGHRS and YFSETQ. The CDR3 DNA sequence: TGCGCCAGCGGGACAGGGTCGAGCAATGAGCAGTTCTTC. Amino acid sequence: CASGTGSSNEQFF.